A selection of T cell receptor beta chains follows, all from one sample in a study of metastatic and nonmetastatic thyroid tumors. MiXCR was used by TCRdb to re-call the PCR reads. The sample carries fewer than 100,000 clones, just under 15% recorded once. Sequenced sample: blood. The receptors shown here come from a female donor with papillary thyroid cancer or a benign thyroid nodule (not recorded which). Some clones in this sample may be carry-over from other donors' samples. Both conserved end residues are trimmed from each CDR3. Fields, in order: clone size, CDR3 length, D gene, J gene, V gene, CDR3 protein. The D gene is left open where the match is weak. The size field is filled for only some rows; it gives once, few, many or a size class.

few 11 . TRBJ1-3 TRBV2 ASRELTGNTIY
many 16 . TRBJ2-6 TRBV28 ASTTQGRGWAGANVLT
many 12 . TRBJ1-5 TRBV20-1 SARDPGGSQPQH
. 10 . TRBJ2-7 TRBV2 ASSFGLYEQY
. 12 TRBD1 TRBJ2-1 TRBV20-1 SAREQGATPKQF
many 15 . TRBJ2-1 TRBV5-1 ASSLAGLGGEYNEQF
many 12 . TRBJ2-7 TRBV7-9 ASSAWDDSYEQY
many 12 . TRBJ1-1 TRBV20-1 SAFGGYPNTEAF
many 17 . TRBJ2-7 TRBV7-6 ASSRIGRGPSLASYEQY
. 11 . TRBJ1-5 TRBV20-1 SASPQGHQPQH
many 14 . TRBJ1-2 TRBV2 ASSLSSASGNYGYT
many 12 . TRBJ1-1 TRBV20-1 SAIVDGGGTEAF
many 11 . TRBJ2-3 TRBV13 ASSSTYTDTQY
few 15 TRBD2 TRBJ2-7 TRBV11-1 ASSTILASSGKVEQY
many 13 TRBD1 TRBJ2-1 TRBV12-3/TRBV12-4 ASKLQGANYNEQF
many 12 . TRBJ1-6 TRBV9 ASSAGSDNSPLH
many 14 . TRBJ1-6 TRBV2 ASSDQESPYNSPLH
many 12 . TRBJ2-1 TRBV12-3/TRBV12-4 ASSTGTANNEQF
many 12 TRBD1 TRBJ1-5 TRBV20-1 SATEDRLISPQH
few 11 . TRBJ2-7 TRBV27 ASILRQLYEQY
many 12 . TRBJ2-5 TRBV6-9 ASSNLARLKTQY
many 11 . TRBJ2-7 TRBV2 ASSDGQSYEQY
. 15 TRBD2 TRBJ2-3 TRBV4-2 ASTHTGGGPGTDTQY
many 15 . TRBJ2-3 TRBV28 ASSSLGGAIATDTQY
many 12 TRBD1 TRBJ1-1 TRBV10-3 AISESGGDREAF
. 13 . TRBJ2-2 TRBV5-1 ASSQLGVQTGELF
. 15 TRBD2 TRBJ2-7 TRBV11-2 VSSRKRLAGGPYEQY
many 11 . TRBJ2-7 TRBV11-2 ASSDHTKYEQY
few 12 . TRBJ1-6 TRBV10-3 AISEQDVWSPIH
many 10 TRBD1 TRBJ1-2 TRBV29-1 SVDGTAYGYT
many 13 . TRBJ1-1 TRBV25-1 ASSANGGGHSEAF
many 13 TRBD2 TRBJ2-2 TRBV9 ASSVGEGFAGELF
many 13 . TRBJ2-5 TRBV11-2 ASSSRGESQETQY
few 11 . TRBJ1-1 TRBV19 ASIHGGNTEAF
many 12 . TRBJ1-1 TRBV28 ASSSATMNTEAF
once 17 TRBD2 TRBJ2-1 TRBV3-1 ASIQDRAGGLSSYNEQF
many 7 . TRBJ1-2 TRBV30 ASGWGYT
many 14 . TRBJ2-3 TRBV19 ASSTQAAGPTDTQY
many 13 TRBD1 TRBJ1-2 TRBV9 ASSTRDRDSYGYT
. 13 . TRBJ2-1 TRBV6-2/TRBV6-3 ASSYRGIYYNEQF
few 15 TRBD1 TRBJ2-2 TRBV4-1 ASSQPSQGAETGELF
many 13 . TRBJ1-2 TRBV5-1 ASSLDDGTGDGYT
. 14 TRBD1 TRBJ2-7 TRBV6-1 ANSEAKTGLSYEQY